This TCR beta chain appears in the sequencing data of a study of identifying expanded T cells in peripheral blood. Study conclusions and caveats: Over two and four weeks, about 15 and 19 clones changed, versus around 1.3 between replicates. Clone count variance between two-week samples rose with total template count.

The assay was immunoSEQ multiplex PCR, and TCRdb's table has in-frame clones only and misses some. The table lists fewer than 85,000 clones, almost 85% of them singletons, with around a sixth in the top ten. The V and J ends lost 0 bases and 8 bases respectively, with 11 bases between them. The CDR3 contains 14 residues. Germline V gene lookup returns CDR1 SGHDT and CDR2 YYEEEE. No infections or other immune events were documented during collection. To note about this clone: What it binds is unknown. The same CDR3 also results from other DNA sequences found in this sample.

Sequencing was carried out using blood. The receptor's source is a person between 18 and 75 years old in good health. V and J are TRBV5-6 and TRBJ1-4; weak D call: TRBD1 (6 bases). CDR3 in DNA: TGTGCCAGCAGCTTGGGGGGGCGGTTCGAAAAACTGTTTTTT. Translated: CASSLGGRFEKLFF.